This TCR beta chain was sequenced for a study of early stage breast cancer tumors. Study in general: The ER+/PR+/HER2- tumors included fewer than ten ductal and a few lobular carcinomas. Each sample averaged around 10-fold read coverage.

This clone was counted between two and nine times. The CDR3 runs 13 residues. Germline lookup yields CDR1 PRHDT and CDR2 FYEKMQ (reference sequence). After removal of 4 bases from V and 7 bases from J, the junction contained 3 bases not matched to a gene. Each sample had two DNA replicates, 0.5 ug blood or 1.5 ug tissue. The assay was immunoSEQ multiplex PCR, and TCRdb's table has in-frame clones only and misses some. Among 30,000 to 35,000 clones listed, approximately 70% were seen once. The sequenced sample was blood. V and J are TRBV13 and TRBJ1-1, with TRBD1 matching over 10 bases. The TCR was taken from a person in their 40s with breast cancer. CDR3 protein: CASSSRDRGEAFF. The CDR3 DNA reads TGTGCCAGCAGCTCACGGGACAGGGGTGAAGCTTTCTTT.